One T cell receptor beta chain is described in this entry. What it recognizes is unknown. The investigators reverse transcribed all of the isolated RNA, so they sequenced expressed TCRB transcripts. TCRdb keeps only in-frame clones here, not all; method: immunoSEQ multiplex PCR. The profile shows 130,000 to 150,000 clones, about 10% of them singletons. Looked up from germline, CDR1 is SGHTA and CDR2 is FQGNSA. V was cut by 3 bases and J by 7 bases, with 9 bases left in between. The CDR3 spans 13 residues. This entry belongs to a study of beta chain features in type 1 diabetes. Study conclusions and caveats: Because the template was cDNA, high-expressing cells might be over-represented. Significant though moderate, a shortening of TCRB CDR3s appeared in all four CD4+ subsets of Type 1 diabetes patients.

The source material was central memory CD4+ T cells from blood. This sequence joins TRBV7-2 and TRBJ2-2; no clear D gene. The sequence was obtained from a man aged 18 to 35 in good health. In DNA form, the CDR3 reads TGTGCCAGCAGCTTGCAGGAAGGCGGGGAGCTGTTTTTT. Translation gives CASSLQEGGELFF.